A selection of T cell receptor beta chains follows, all from one sample in a study of blood T cell repertoires in COVID-19. The data were produced by immunoSEQ multiplex PCR, yet TCRdb's version contains in-frame clones alone and is incomplete. Among about 240,000 clones, around 87% were seen once, and the ten largest hold 7.1%. Sequencing used peripheral blood. These receptors all come from a woman aged 70-85 years with active or convalescent COVID-19. CDR3s leave out the opening cysteine and the closing phenylalanine or tryptophan. D genes are given only for firm matches.

TRBD1	TRBV28	TRBJ1-2	ASKTGTVYGYT
TRBD2	TRBV7-2	TRBJ2-1	ASSLFRASGGNEQF
TRBD1	TRBV2	TRBJ1-4	ASSGQGKNEKLF
TRBD1	TRBV4-3	TRBJ1-1	ASSQGTGGAGIGAF
NA	TRBV6-5	TRBJ1-5	ASSYLYQPQH
TRBD1	TRBV14	TRBJ1-1	ASTVGQGKLEAF
NA	TRBV11-2	TRBJ2-5	ASSLESGDLGETQY
NA	TRBV4-3	TRBJ2-2	ASSPGLYTGELF
NA	TRBV6-5	TRBJ1-4	ASTPGGSNEKLF
NA	TRBV13	TRBJ2-2	ASSLLPGELF
NA	TRBV4-1	TRBJ1-6	ASSQDMGGNSPLH
TRBD1	TRBV25-1	TRBJ1-1	ASSQGGVGTEAF
NA	TRBV29-1	TRBJ2-2	SVVRDTSNTGELF
NA	TRBV29-1	TRBJ1-3	SVEDPGSGNTIY
NA	TRBV11-2	TRBJ1-2	ASSSQGGRRNYGYT
NA	TRBV7-2	TRBJ1-1	ASSLGGRLGHTEAF
TRBD1	TRBV3-1/TRBV3-2	TRBJ2-1	ASSPHRGRLF
TRBD1	TRBV7-9	TRBJ2-2	ASSSTGVGELF
NA	TRBV12-3/TRBV12-4	TRBJ2-1	ASSFGTPNEQF
NA	TRBV7-9	TRBJ2-1	ASSLGLVENEQF
NA	TRBV12-3/TRBV12-4	TRBJ1-5	ASRADSYQPQH
NA	TRBV24-1	TRBJ2-7	ATSDAIEQY
TRBD2	TRBV7-6	TRBJ2-2	ASSLHREGAVGELF
NA	TRBV5-1	TRBJ1-3	ASSLGQESSGNTIY
TRBD2	TRBV29-1	TRBJ2-3	SGVLAGLADTQY
NA	TRBV5-8	TRBJ1-1	ASSRRTEAF
TRBD1	TRBV5-1	TRBJ1-1	ASSRSGTGGTIEAF
NA	TRBV5-1	TRBJ2-5	ASRQDEWATQY
NA	TRBV6-6	TRBJ1-1	ASSTRGTEAF
NA	TRBV2	TRBJ1-1	ASRGHSNTEAF
NA	TRBV2	TRBJ1-6	ASTRQVLAVALH
NA	TRBV19	TRBJ2-6	ASSTLHRAGPNVLT
TRBD2	TRBV11-2	TRBJ2-7	ASSLGTSGGSGSYEQY
NA	TRBV28	TRBJ1-2	ASSFARDGYT
NA	TRBV9	TRBJ1-6	ASSVAQEDSPLH
NA	TRBV5-1	TRBJ1-4	ASRASGVIEKLF
NA	TRBV28	TRBJ1-5	ASGVSSWGDQPQH
TRBD1	TRBV18	TRBJ1-3	ASSPSKGASGNTIY
NA	TRBV19	TRBJ2-7	ASSKMTQGGSYEQY
TRBD2	TRBV2	TRBJ2-5	ASSSGGARETQY
NA	TRBV19	TRBJ1-1	ASSMREVRTEAF
NA	TRBV12-3/TRBV12-4	TRBJ1-5	ASSLEQNQPQH
NA	TRBV6-2/TRBV6-3	TRBJ2-5	ASSQGLWETQY
TRBD2	TRBV6-5	TRBJ2-1	ASSSSGGAWEQF
NA	TRBV4-3	TRBJ1-4	ASSQDMTPTGLVF
NA	TRBV7-2	TRBJ2-5	ASSLTGRVHY
NA	TRBV9	TRBJ2-1	ASGRLTNEQF
TRBD1	TRBV4-3	TRBJ1-4	ASSLDRGGRNEKLF
TRBD1	TRBV29-1	TRBJ1-1	SANDREVEAF
NA	TRBV5-1	TRBJ1-2	ASSLGLNSYGYT
TRBD1	TRBV6-2/TRBV6-3	TRBJ1-1	ASSPWDRMNTEAF
NA	TRBV4-3	TRBJ1-5	ASSQDSGKQGGNQPQH
NA	TRBV3-1/TRBV3-2	TRBJ1-2	ASSDGGSYGYT
NA	TRBV6-5	TRBJ2-1	ASLASYEQF